Below, 20 T cell receptor beta chains from the same sample are listed, as sequenced in a study of beta chain features in type 1 diabetes. Study-wide results and limits: Researchers report that Type 1 diabetes patients had moderately but significantly shorter TCRB CDR3s across all four CD4+ subsets.

Isolated RNA was reverse transcribed in full, so expressed TCRB transcripts were sequenced. Clones were sequenced by immunoSEQ multiplex PCR, and TCRdb holds only the in-frame ones, with some missing. Of 250,000 to 300,000 clones in the sample, roughly 24% are singletons; the top ten hold 0.012%. For these receptors, no antigen is known. The sequencing input was naive CD4+ T cells from blood. The receptors were sampled from a woman aged 30 to 39 with type 1 diabetes.

This CDR3 is CSVGRSGTGELFF. The CDR3, as DNA: TGCAGCGTTGGACGGTCGGGCACCGGGGAGCTGTTTTTT. The V call is TRBV29-1, the J call TRBJ2-2; D is unclear. This CDR3 has 13 residues. Germline lookup yields CDR1 SQVTM and CDR2 ANQGSEA. V was pared by 4 bases and J by 4 bases, with 10 bases between.

V gene TRBV5-1 combines with J gene TRBJ2-7, with 15 bases identical to TRBD2. V was pared by 0 bases and J by 0 bases, with 1 base of the junction left unmatched. The germline CDR1 and CDR2 sequences are SGHRS and YFSETQ. The CDR3 contains 17 residues. CDR3 sequence reads: CASSLGGLAGGSYEQYF. The CDR3 DNA is TGCGCCAGCAGCTTGGGGGGACTAGCGGGAGGCTCCTACGAGCAGTACTTC.

This clone occurred once. The genes are TRBV9 and TRBJ1-1; D ambiguous. CDR3 length: 15 residues. V lost 2 bases and J lost 5, with 16 bases in between. Germline loops: CDR1 SGDLS, CDR2 YYNGEE. The CDR3 nucleotides are TGTGCCAGCAGCGTCGCCTTGCACCAAGCAACTGAAGCTTTCTTT. Protein sequence: CASSVALHQATEAFF. Supplemented by reference TRBV9 and TRBJ1-1, the full variable domain reads DSGVTQTPKHLITATGQRVTLRCSPRSGDLSVYWYQQSLDQGLQFLIQYYNGEERAKGNILERFSAQQFPDLHSELNLSSLELGDSALYFCASSVALHQATEAFFGQGTRLTVV.

The chain has TRBV5-1 and TRBJ2-5; tentative D call: TRBD2 (6 bases). The CDR3 is 15 amino acids. V shed 3 bases and J shed 4 bases, with 16 bases lying between them. CDR1 is SGHRS, CDR2 YFSETQ, per germline. The chain's CDR3 is CASSSGTRGIETQYF. CDR3 bases: TGCGCCAGCAGCTCGGGAACACGGGGGATAGAGACCCAGTACTTC.

This clone has more than one count but fewer than ten. The CDR3 bases are TGTGCCAGCAGGAAATCGCGAGCGGGAGGGTACAATGAGCAGTTCTTC. The encoded protein is CASRKSRAGGYNEQFF. The chain carries TRBV7-8 and TRBJ2-1; 10 bases are shared with TRBD2. V trimming: 6 bases; J trimming: 4 bases; junction bases outside the gene matches: 9. The V gene's germline CDR1 is SGHVS and CDR2 FQNEAQ. This CDR3 has 16 amino acids.

This clone has only a few counts. This chain connects TRBV5-1 to TRBJ1-4; 7 bases fit TRBD1. This CDR3 region has 15 residues. J lost 3 bases, V lost 4 bases, and 6 bases had no gene match. Germline V gene data show CDR1 as SGHRS and CDR2 as YFSETQ. The CDR3 region is CASSLAGGSNEKLFF. The DNA of the CDR3 is TGCGCCAGCAGCCTAGCAGGGGGATCTAATGAAAAACTGTTTTTT.

This clone was counted between two and nine times. The CDR3 reads CALGQGFYGYTF. In nucleotides, the CDR3 is TGTGCTTTGGGACAGGGATTCTATGGCTACACCTTC. The chain combines TRBV28 with TRBJ1-2; 9 nucleotides match TRBD1. CDR3 length equals 12 residues. The germline V gene encodes CDR1 MDHEN and CDR2 SYDVKM.

The J gene is TRBJ2-1, the V gene TRBV5-1; D remains ambiguous. V dropped 0 bases and J dropped 12 bases, with 7 bases sitting between them. The CDR3 is made up of 11 amino acids. The germline V gene encodes CDR1 SGHRS and CDR2 YFSETQ. The CDR3 DNA follows: TGCGCCAGCAGCTTGGAAAGAGGGCAGTTCTTC. It yields the protein CASSLERGQFF. Filled out from reference TRBV5-1 and TRBJ2-1, the complete variable domain reads KAGVTQTPRYLIKTRGQQVTLSCSPISGHRSVSWYQQTPGQGLQFLFEYFSETQRNKGNFPGRFSGRQFSNSRSEMNVSTLELGDSALYLCASSLERGQFFGPGTRLTVL.

The chain employs TRBV5-1 and TRBJ2-1; 8 nucleotides align to TRBD2. Germline CDR1 is SGHRS and CDR2 is YFSETQ. The CDR3 covers 14 residues. V was pared by 5 bases and J by 5 bases, with 6 bases of the junction left unmatched. The CDR3 region is CASRTGTSHNEQFF. In DNA, the CDR3 is TGCGCCAGCAGGACCGGGACTAGTCACAATGAGCAGTTCTTC.

J is TRBJ2-7 and V is TRBV21-1; the table's D call, TRBD2, was not checked against the DNA. TRBV21-1 constitutes a pseudogene. The CDR3 covers 14 residues. The chain's CDR3 is CASNGLAVSYEQYF. The CDR3 DNA follows: TGTGCCAGCAATGGACTAGCGGTTTCCTACGAGCAGTACTTC.

The chain employs TRBV7-9 and TRBJ2-7; maybe TRBD2 (5 bases). The V gene's germline CDR1 is SEHNR and CDR2 FQNEAQ (reference sequence). The CDR3 runs to 15 residues. V lost 1 base to trimming and J lost 4 bases, with 14 bases between them. In nucleotides, the CDR3 is TGTGCCAGCAGCTTAGAACGGGGATGGCGGTACGAGCAGTACTTC. Translation: CASSLERGWRYEQYF.

The chain uses TRBV9 and TRBJ2-1, with 10 bases lining up with TRBD2. Trimming cost V 0 bases and J 5 bases; bases outside gene matches: 2. This CDR3 has 15 residues. The germline V gene encodes CDR1 SGDLS and CDR2 YYNGEE. CDR3 amino acids: CASSVATSGNNEQFF. CDR3 coding DNA: TGTGCCAGCAGCGTAGCTACTAGCGGGAACAATGAGCAGTTCTTC.

This clone was counted a few times. The chain uses TRBV30 and TRBJ1-2; a weak D match, TRBD1 (6 bases). Germline values: CDR1 GTSNPN, CDR2 SVGIG (reference sequence). This CDR3 is built from 13 residues. V shed 3 bases and J shed 1 base, with 9 bases lying between them. CDR3 sequence reads: CAWSPDSNYGYTF. The CDR3 region has the DNA TGTGCCTGGAGCCCGGACAGTAACTATGGCTACACCTTC.

This clone was observed a few times. The rearrangement uses TRBV7-9 and TRBJ1-2; weak D call: TRBD1 (5 bases). The CDR3 spans 13 residues. V was trimmed by 7 bases and J by 4 bases, leaving 13 bases between them. Germline V lookup: CDR1 SEHNR, CDR2 FQNEAQ (reference sequence). The CDR3 coding sequence is TGTGCCAGCATCGGGCAGGGAGGCTATGGCTACACCTTC. As protein: CASIGQGGYGYTF.

The chain recombines TRBV23-1 with TRBJ2-5, with TRBD1 identical over 9 bases. TRBV23-1 is an ORF for which the function is uncertain. V lost 6 bases to trimming and J lost 4 bases; unmatched junction nucleotides: 3. The CDR3 covers 13 residues. CDR3 sequence (DNA): TGCGCCAGCAGCCGACAGGGGGGAGAGACCCAGTACTTC. Amino acid sequence: CASSRQGGETQYF.

The CDR3, as DNA: TGTGCCAGCAGCTCCCGGGTAGCGGGAGGGCTGCCAGATACGCAGTATTTT. Translated, it gives CASSSRVAGGLPDTQYF. This rearrangement joins TRBV7-8 to TRBJ2-3; 11 nucleotides agree with TRBD2. Trimming at V came to 4 bases and at J to 4 bases, leaving 10 bases not matched to a gene. Germline loops: CDR1 SGHVS, CDR2 FQNEAQ. This CDR3 region has 17 residues.

This clone turned up a few times. The V and J genes are TRBV2 and TRBJ2-1; no reliable D call. This CDR3 has 14 amino acids. V was pared by 5 bases and J by 0 bases, with 8 bases between. Germline V gene lookup returns CDR1 SNHLY and CDR2 FYNNEI. The CDR3 region has the DNA TGTGCCAGCAGTCAGTGGAGCTCCTACAATGAGCAGTTCTTC. Protein sequence: CASSQWSSYNEQFF. Full variable domain (remainder filled in from reference TRBV2 and TRBJ2-1): EPEVTQTPSHQVTQMGQEVILRCVPISNHLYFYWYRQILGQKVEFLVSFYNNEISEKSEIFDDQFSVERPDGSNFTLKIRSTKLEDSAMYFCASSQWSSYNEQFFGPGTRLTVL.

The V call is TRBV28, the J call TRBJ2-3, with D possibly being TRBD2 (6 bases). The CDR3 has 15 residues. Germline-derived CDR1 and CDR2 are MDHEN and SYDVKM. The V end lost 4 bases, the J end lost 3 bases, and 14 bases lay between the germline ends. In DNA, the CDR3 is TGTGCCAGCAGTTCACGCGGGGTAGGGACAGATACGCAGTATTTT. Translation gives CASSSRGVGTDTQYF.

The sample holds a few counts of this clone. V is TRBV9 and J is TRBJ2-5; D might be TRBD2 (6 bases). The CDR3 extends over 14 amino acids. Germline V gene lookup returns CDR1 SGDLS and CDR2 YYNGEE. Trimming left V 3 bases short and J 2 bases short, with 11 bases between. CDR3: CASSARLGQETQYF. The CDR3 DNA reads TGTGCCAGCAGCGCCCGACTAGGACAAGAGACCCAGTACTTC.

The chain carries TRBV7-9 and TRBJ2-7; possible D gene TRBD1, 6 bases. The CDR3 contains 15 residues. V was trimmed by 1 base and J by 4 bases, leaving 14 bases between them. Looked up from germline, CDR1 is SEHNR and CDR2 is FQNEAQ (reference sequence). CDR3 in amino acids: CASSLGLPGTYEQYF. CDR3 bases: TGTGCCAGCAGCTTAGGGCTCCCGGGGACATACGAGCAGTACTTC.